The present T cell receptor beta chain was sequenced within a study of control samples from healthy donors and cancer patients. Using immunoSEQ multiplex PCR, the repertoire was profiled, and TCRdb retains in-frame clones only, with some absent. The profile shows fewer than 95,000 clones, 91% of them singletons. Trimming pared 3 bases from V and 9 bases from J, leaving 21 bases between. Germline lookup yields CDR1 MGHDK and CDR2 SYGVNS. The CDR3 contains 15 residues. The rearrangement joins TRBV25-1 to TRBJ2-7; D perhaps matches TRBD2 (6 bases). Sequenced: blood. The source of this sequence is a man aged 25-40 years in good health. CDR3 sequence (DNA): TGTGCCAGCAGTGATCCCCTTAGCGGAGGCACCGGGCAGTACTTC. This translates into CASSDPLSGGTGQYF.